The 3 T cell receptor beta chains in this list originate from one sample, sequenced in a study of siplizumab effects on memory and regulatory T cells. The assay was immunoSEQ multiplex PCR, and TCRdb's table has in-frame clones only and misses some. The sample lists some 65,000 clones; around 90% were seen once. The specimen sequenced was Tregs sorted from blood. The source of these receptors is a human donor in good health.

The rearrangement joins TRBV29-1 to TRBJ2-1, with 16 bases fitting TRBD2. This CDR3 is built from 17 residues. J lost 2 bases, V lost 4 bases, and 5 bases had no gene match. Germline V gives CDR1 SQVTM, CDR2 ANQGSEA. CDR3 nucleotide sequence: TGCAGCGTTGCGGGGACTAGCGGGAGGGGGACCTACAATGAGCAGTTCTTC. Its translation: CSVAGTSGRGTYNEQFF.

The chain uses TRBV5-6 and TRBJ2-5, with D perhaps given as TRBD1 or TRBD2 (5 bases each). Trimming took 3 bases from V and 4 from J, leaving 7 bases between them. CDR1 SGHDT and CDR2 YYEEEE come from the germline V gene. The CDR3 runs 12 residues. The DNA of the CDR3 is TGTGCCAGCAGCTACGGGACAGAGACCCAGTACTTC. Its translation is CASSYGTETQYF.

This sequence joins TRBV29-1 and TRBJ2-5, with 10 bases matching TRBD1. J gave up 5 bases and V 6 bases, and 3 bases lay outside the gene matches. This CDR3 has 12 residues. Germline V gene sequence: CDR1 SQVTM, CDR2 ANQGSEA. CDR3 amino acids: CSVGQGGETQYF. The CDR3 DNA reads TGCAGCGTAGGACAGGGGGGGGAGACCCAGTACTTC. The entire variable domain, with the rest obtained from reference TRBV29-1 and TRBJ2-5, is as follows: SAVISQKPSRDICQRGTSLTIQCQVDSQVTMMFWYRQQPGQSLTLIATANQGSEATYESGFVIDKFPISRPNLTFSTLTVSNMSPEDSSIYLCSVGQGGETQYFGPGTRLLVL.